Below are 17 T cell receptor beta chains sequenced from a single sample in a study of blood T cell repertoires in COVID-19. Clones were sequenced by immunoSEQ multiplex PCR, and TCRdb holds only the in-frame ones, with some missing. Among tens of thousands of clones listed, about 92% were seen once. The sequencing sample was made of peripheral blood. The receptor source for this set is a man in his fifties with COVID-19, enrolled during active disease.

The chain has TRBV2 and TRBJ2-5; D not resolved. The CDR3 runs to 12 residues. Germline V gene lookup returns CDR1 SNHLY and CDR2 FYNNEI. Trimming shortened V by 7 bases and J by 4 bases, and 10 bases separated the two germline ends. The CDR3 nucleotides read TGTGCCAGCACAACTACGGGAGAGACCCAGTACTTC. This codes for CASTTTGETQYF.

V usage is TRBV7-9 and J usage is TRBJ2-1; TRBD2 matches 14 bases. Per germline, CDR1 SEHNR and CDR2 FQNEAQ (reference sequence). The CDR3 is made up of 19 amino acids. Trimming took 4 bases from V and 5 from J; bases not matched to a gene: 13. The CDR3 bases are TGTGCCAGCAGCTCGAAAACCGGGACTAGCGGGAGTTCGGACAATGAGCAGTTCTTC. It specifies CASSSKTGTSGSSDNEQFF.

This CDR3 reads CASSDSGRETQYF. The CDR3 region has the DNA TGTGCCAGCAGCGATAGCGGGAGAGAGACCCAGTACTTC. The chain recombines TRBV7-9 with TRBJ2-5; TRBD2 matches 9 bases. The germline CDR1 and CDR2 sequences are SEHNR and FQNEAQ (reference sequence). With V trimmed by 5 bases and J by 4 bases, 2 bases remained unmatched. The CDR3 is 13 amino acids. Variable domain in full (rest from reference TRBV7-9 and TRBJ2-5): DTGVSQNPRHKITKRGQNVTFRCDPISEHNRLYWYRQTLGQGPEFLTYFQNEAQLEKSRLLSDRFSAERPKGSFSTLEIQRTEQGDSAMYLCASSDSGRETQYFGPGTRLLVL.

V gene TRBV2 combines with J gene TRBJ2-1, with D uncertain. Per germline, CDR1 SNHLY and CDR2 FYNNEI. Deletions cut 7 bases from V and 5 bases from J, with 15 bases between. This CDR3 spans 14 amino acids. The CDR3 nucleotides read TGTGCCAGCATAGTTAGCTCGTGGAACAATGAGCAGTTCTTC. Its protein is CASIVSSWNNEQFF.

The rearrangement uses TRBV4-1 and TRBJ1-1, with D possibly matching TRBD1 (5 bases). Germline values: CDR1 MGHRA, CDR2 YSYEKL. The V and J ends lost 6 bases and 4 bases respectively, with 15 bases between them. The CDR3 runs 14 residues. Written as DNA, the CDR3 is TGCGCCAGCAGAGGATTCGGGGGACTCACTGAAGCTTTCTTT. Protein: CASRGFGGLTEAFF.

The chain recombines TRBV29-1 with TRBJ1-1; possibly TRBD1 for D (6 bases). CDR3 length: 12 amino acids. Trimming took off 4 bases at V and 4 bases at J, with 10 bases between the two ends. CDR1 is SQVTM, CDR2 ANQGSEA, per germline. The chain's CDR3 is CSVGGGGTEAFF. The CDR3 DNA is TGCAGCGTTGGAGGGGGGGGCACTGAAGCTTTCTTT.

J is TRBJ2-1 and V is TRBV2; perhaps TRBD1 as D (5 bases). In germline, CDR1 is SNHLY, CDR2 FYNNEI. The V gene lost 5 bases and the J gene lost 4 bases, with 6 bases spanning the gap. There are 12 residues in the CDR3. The CDR3 nucleotides read TGTGCCAGCAGTCGACAGTACAATGAGCAGTTCTTC. Protein product: CASSRQYNEQFF.

V is TRBV6-5 and J is TRBJ1-4, with 10 bases identical to TRBD1. Germline lookup yields CDR1 MNHEY and CDR2 SVGAGI. This CDR3 contains 14 residues. V was clipped by 6 bases and J by 8 bases; unmatched bases: 6. The CDR3 DNA reads as TGTGCCAGCAGGACAGGGGGCCTTAGGGAAAAACTGTTTTTT. Residues: CASRTGGLREKLFF.

This clone showed up just once. The chain uses TRBV19 and TRBJ1-4; 10 nucleotides agree with TRBD1. Germline loops: CDR1 LNHDA, CDR2 SQIVND (reference sequence). The CDR3 runs 14 residues. Trimming cost V 6 bases and J 8 bases; bases outside gene matches: 6. The CDR3 loop reads CASRPGQGREKLFF. The DNA of the CDR3 is TGTGCCAGTAGGCCGGGACAGGGGCGGGAAAAACTGTTTTTT.

The rearrangement uses TRBV7-9 and TRBJ1-2; 9 bases fit TRBD1. The CDR3 consists of 15 residues. CDR1 SEHNR and CDR2 FQNEAQ come from the germline V gene (reference sequence). The V segment lost 5 bases and the J segment 8 bases; nucleotides outside the gene matches: 12. The CDR3 DNA reads TGTGCCAGCAGCGTTAACAGGGGGCCGGTCAGGGGCTACACCTTC. Translation: CASSVNRGPVRGYTF.

The rearrangement uses TRBV28 and TRBJ1-5, with D maybe TRBD1 (6 bases). This CDR3 has 14 residues. CDR1 is MDHEN, CDR2 SYDVKM, per germline. V was cut by 7 bases and J by 6 bases, with 16 bases left in between. The CDR3 reads CASTDIDRPQPQHF. In DNA, the CDR3 is TGTGCCAGCACCGATATTGACAGGCCTCAGCCCCAGCATTTT.

This clone was picked up a small number of times. V gene TRBV12-3 or TRBV12-4 combines with J gene TRBJ2-3, with 10 bases matching TRBD2. The CDR3 sequence is 13 residues long. V dropped 6 bases and J dropped 5; count of bases not matched to a gene: 2. In DNA, the CDR3 is TGTGCCAGCAGCGTAGCGGGAGGAGATACGCAGTATTTT. This gives the protein CASSVAGGDTQYF.

This clone was found a few times. The chain carries TRBV10-3 and TRBJ2-2; TRBD2 matches 10 bases. Unmatched junction bases numbered 3, after V lost 6 bases and J lost 5 bases. CDR1 ENHRY and CDR2 SYGVKD come from the germline V gene. The CDR3 runs to 14 residues. CDR3 DNA: TGTGCCATCAGCGGACTAGCGGAGACCGGGGAGCTGTTTTTT. The encoded protein is CAISGLAETGELFF.

The V and J genes are TRBV4-1 and TRBJ2-7; maybe TRBD1 (6 bases). This CDR3 contains 16 residues. Germline V gene sequence: CDR1 MGHRA, CDR2 YSYEKL. V gave up 0 bases and J gave up 2 bases, with 14 bases separating them. The DNA of the CDR3 is TGCGCCAGCAGCCAAGATGCTCGACAGGAGCCCTACGAGCAGTACTTC. Encoded protein: CASSQDARQEPYEQYF.

A single count supports this clone. The rearrangement joins TRBV12-3 or TRBV12-4 to TRBJ1-2; 9 positions match TRBD1. The ends lost 5 bases at V and 9 bases at J; junction bases unmatched: 7. This CDR3 is built from 13 residues. This CDR3 reads CASSNRGQGSYTF. The CDR3 DNA follows: TGTGCCAGCAGTAACCGAGGACAGGGGAGCTACACCTTC.

This clone has a single count. The rearrangement links TRBV7-2 to TRBJ2-7, with TRBD1 identical over 8 bases. The CDR3 has 14 amino acids. V was pared by 5 bases and J by 3 bases, with 6 bases of the junction left unmatched. Per germline, CDR1 SGHTA and CDR2 FQGNSA. The CDR3, as DNA: TGTGCCAGCAGCCCGGACAGGGCAGTCTACGAGCAGTACTTC. Amino acids: CASSPDRAVYEQYF.

This chain uses TRBV30 with TRBJ2-3; 9 bases fit TRBD2. The CDR3 has 14 residues. Germline V lookup: CDR1 GTSNPN, CDR2 SVGIG (reference sequence). The J segment lost 5 bases and the V segment lost 5 bases, leaving 8 bases of the junction unmatched. CDR3 sequence: CAWRAAGGKDTQYF. CDR3 DNA: TGTGCCTGGCGGGCGGCGGGAGGGAAAGATACGCAGTATTTT.